This TCR beta chain is drawn from a study of blood T cell repertoires in COVID-19. Source study methods: By means of reference gene primer amplification, nucleated cell counts were estimated. Produced via immunoSEQ multiplex PCR; TCRdb's table is partial and in-frame only. D and trimming come from the DNA, and the V and J calls and clone size come from that table. The sample carries 93,000 or so clones, roughly 88% recorded once. V lost 0 bases, J lost 1 base, and 9 bases lay in between. CDR1 is LGHDT and CDR2 is YNNKEL in the germline V gene (reference sequence). The length of the CDR3 is 15 residues.

Sample: peripheral blood. The rearrangement uses TRBV3-1 (or the pseudogene TRBV3-2) and TRBJ2-5; D gene ambiguous. The clonotype was recovered from a human donor in a cohort sampled during active COVID-19. Written as DNA, the CDR3 is TGTGCCAGCAGCCAAGACACCCGGAGCCAAGAGACCCAGTACTTC. This gives the protein CASSQDTRSQETQYF.